This T cell receptor (beta chain) was captured by sequencing in a study of cytomegalovirus exposure and HLA in healthy donors. Points from the study as a whole: The study flagged roughly 150 TCR beta chains as cytomegalovirus-associated. In a later analysis, TCR beta V- and J-gene trimming showed a link to a missense DCLRE1C variant.

The PCR used 60 Vbeta and 13 Jbeta primers. The data were produced by immunoSEQ multiplex PCR, yet TCRdb's version contains in-frame clones alone and is incomplete. The sample includes under 150,000 clones, roughly 80% of them seen just once. V was cut by 2 bases and J by 3 bases, with 7 bases left in between. The CDR3 is 13 amino acids. Germline V CDR1 and CDR2: MGHDK, SYGVNS. These donors counted as nominally healthy when sampled, but unrecorded immune exposures were likely. For this clone: Its matching antigen is unknown.

The sequence came from a woman in her thirties or forties in good health and CMV-seronegative. Sequencing input: PBMCs. The gene calls are TRBV25-1 and TRBJ1-2; D is ambiguous. The CDR3 protein is CASSEPGYYGYTF. The CDR3, as DNA: TGTGCCAGCAGTGAACCGGGTTACTATGGCTACACCTTC.